What follows is one T cell receptor beta chain and its context. The data were obtained in a study of cytomegalovirus exposure and HLA in healthy donors. PCR involved 60 Vbeta and 13 Jbeta primers. Some clones are missing from TCRdb's copy, which holds only in-frame ones; the method was immunoSEQ multiplex PCR. The table lists about 170,000 clones, around two thirds of them singletons. Trimming removed 0 bases from V and 0 bases from J, with 11 bases in between. CDR1 and CDR2 (germline): SGDLS, YYNGEE. This CDR3 has 16 residues. The sequenced material came from PBMCs. This TCR derives from a man aged 35 to 55 in good health and CMV-seronegative. The rearrangement links TRBV9 to TRBJ2-3; D call uncertain. The CDR3: CASSVGRVTSTDTQYF. The CDR3 nucleotides are TGTGCCAGCAGCGTAGGTCGTGTAACAAGCACAGATACGCAGTATTTT.